This T cell receptor (beta chain) stems from a study of blood T cell repertoires in COVID-19. Patients of the Seattle cohort, enrolled during active infection, were followed longitudinally. In the authors' workflow: Quantification of nucleated cells was approximated via reference gene primer amplification. Repertoires were generated with immunoSEQ multiplex PCR, while TCRdb's copy carries only in-frame clones and drops some. The V and J calls and clone size are taken from that table; D and trimming were inferred from the DNA. The sample holds roughly 340,000 clones, approximately 87% seen once. V was pared by 2 bases and J by 5 bases, with 6 bases of the junction left unmatched. The germline V gene has CDR1 SGHTA and CDR2 FQGTGA. The CDR3 is made up of 16 amino acids.

Sequenced input: peripheral blood. The sequence was collected from a woman between 50 and 59 years old with COVID-19, enrolled during active disease. The gene calls are TRBV7-3 and TRBJ1-6, with 7 bases identical to TRBD1. CDR3 DNA sequence: TGTGCCAGCAGCTTAGCTGGGGGACAGAATAATTCACCCCTCCACTTT. This codes for CASSLAGGQNNSPLHF.